These T cell receptor beta chains were read from a single sample in a study of neurological immune-mediated disorders. Each CDR3 protein is one row after TCRdb ran MiXCR on the 5' RACE reads. The sample has tens of thousands of distinct CDR3 sequences, roughly 13% seen once. Sequencing input: PBMCs. These receptors came from a woman aged 60 to 75 with HTLV-1-associated myelopathy (HAM/TSP). Each CDR3 is given with its conserved first and last residue. Each record gives: clone size, V gene, J gene, D gene, CDR3 DNA, CDR3 protein. D genes are given only for firm matches. The listing skips clone size in some rows; elsewhere it reads once, few, many or a size class.

abundance: many; v_gene: TRBV5-1; j_gene: TRBJ2-7; d_gene: TRBD1; CDR3nt: TGCGCCAGCAGCTTGTCTACAGGGGGTTACGAGCAGTACTTC; CDR3aa: CASSLSTGGYEQYF
abundance: -; v_gene: TRBV20-1; j_gene: TRBJ1-3; d_gene: TRBD1; CDR3nt: TGCAGTGCTAAGTCGGGACAGAGCTCTGGAAACACCATATATTTT; CDR3aa: CSAKSGQSSGNTIYF
abundance: -; v_gene: TRBV20-1; j_gene: TRBJ2-1; d_gene: TRBD2; CDR3nt: TGCAGTGCCCCAGACTTGCTTAGCGGGATTGATGAGCAGTTCTTC; CDR3aa: CSAPDLLSGIDEQFF
abundance: once; v_gene: TRBV19; j_gene: TRBJ1-5; d_gene: -; CDR3nt: TGTGCCGGTAAAGGCAGCACCGGACCCCAGCATTTT; CDR3aa: CAGKGSTGPQHF
abundance: -; v_gene: TRBV5-1; j_gene: TRBJ2-7; d_gene: TRBD1; CDR3nt: TGCGCCAGCAGCTTGTTGACAGGGGTCTACGAGCAGTACTTC; CDR3aa: CASSLLTGVYEQYF
abundance: -; v_gene: TRBV27; j_gene: TRBJ1-4; d_gene: TRBD1; CDR3nt: TGTGTCAGCACTTCGACAGGGGGTTCCCTCGGTGAAAAACTGTTTTTT; CDR3aa: CVSTSTGGSLGEKLFF
abundance: many; v_gene: TRBV29-1; j_gene: TRBJ1-2; d_gene: -; CDR3nt: TGCAGCGTTGAACGACAGCTCTTCAACTATGGCTACACCTTC; CDR3aa: CSVERQLFNYGYTF
abundance: many; v_gene: TRBV9; j_gene: TRBJ1-2; d_gene: -; CDR3nt: TGTGCCAGCAGCGTAAGGACAGACTATGGCTACACCTTC; CDR3aa: CASSVRTDYGYTF
abundance: many; v_gene: TRBV25-1; j_gene: TRBJ2-7; d_gene: TRBD1; CDR3nt: TGTGCCAGCAGTGTGACAGGGGGTTACGAGCAGTACTTC; CDR3aa: CASSVTGGYEQYF
abundance: few; v_gene: TRBV7-8; j_gene: TRBJ2-3; d_gene: TRBD2; CDR3nt: TGTGCCAGCAGCTTACCACTAAGACTAGCGGGAGCCCTTACGTGGCCAGATACGCAGTATTTT; CDR3aa: CASSLPLRLAGALTWPDTQYF
abundance: -; v_gene: TRBV28; j_gene: TRBJ1-5; d_gene: -; CDR3nt: TGTGCTAGCAGTCAAACAGGGAAGGGCCACCCCCAGCATTTT; CDR3aa: CASSQTGKGHPQHF
abundance: few; v_gene: TRBV20-1; j_gene: TRBJ2-7; d_gene: TRBD2; CDR3nt: TGCAGTGCCCTCGCAGTACTAGCGGGAATCGAGCAGTACTTC; CDR3aa: CSALAVLAGIEQYF
abundance: many; v_gene: TRBV5-1; j_gene: TRBJ2-1; d_gene: -; CDR3nt: TGCGCCAGCAGCGTCATCCCAGACAATGAGCAGTTCTTC; CDR3aa: CASSVIPDNEQFF
abundance: many; v_gene: TRBV28; j_gene: TRBJ1-1; d_gene: -; CDR3nt: TGTGCCAGCAGTTTTTCTACGGACACCAAAGGGACTGAAGCTTTCTTT; CDR3aa: CASSFSTDTKGTEAFF
abundance: many; v_gene: TRBV28; j_gene: TRBJ1-1; d_gene: -; CDR3nt: TGTGCCAGCGTTGGGCGAATCGCTTTCTTT; CDR3aa: CASVGRIAFF
abundance: many; v_gene: TRBV21-1; j_gene: TRBJ1-2; d_gene: -; CDR3nt: TGTGCCAGCAGCCCGTGTCAGTCCCTGTGCTACTATGGCTACACCTTC; CDR3aa: CASSPCQSLCYYGYTF
abundance: many; v_gene: TRBV5-1; j_gene: TRBJ2-1; d_gene: -; CDR3nt: TGTGCCAGCAGCTTAGCCCAGGTCAATGAGCAGTTCTTC; CDR3aa: CASSLAQVNEQFF
abundance: many; v_gene: TRBV9; j_gene: TRBJ1-6; d_gene: -; CDR3nt: TGTGCCAGCAACGGGGGGGAAGTGGGTAATTCACCCCTCCACTTT; CDR3aa: CASNGGEVGNSPLHF
abundance: many; v_gene: TRBV12-3/TRBV12-4; j_gene: TRBJ2-4; d_gene: -; CDR3nt: TGTGCCAGCACCCTACGGGGCCAGGGGGGTTCGTCGGCCAAAAACATTCAGTACTTC; CDR3aa: CASTLRGQGGSSAKNIQYF
abundance: -; v_gene: TRBV10-2; j_gene: TRBJ2-1; d_gene: -; CDR3nt: TGCGCCAGTGGGGGGAGTCTAGCGAACGGTATGGATGAGCAGTTCTTC; CDR3aa: CASGGSLANGMDEQFF
abundance: many; v_gene: TRBV27; j_gene: TRBJ2-7; d_gene: -; CDR3nt: TGTGCCAGCAGTTTATCTCCAACAGGGTTCTACGAGCAGTACTTC; CDR3aa: CASSLSPTGFYEQYF
abundance: many; v_gene: TRBV21-1; j_gene: TRBJ1-5; d_gene: -; CDR3nt: TGTGCCAGCAGCAAAAGGCCGGGGATAACATGCAATCAGCCCCAGCATTTT; CDR3aa: CASSKRPGITCNQPQHF
abundance: many; v_gene: TRBV3-1; j_gene: TRBJ2-1; d_gene: -; CDR3nt: TGTGCCAGCAGCCAATCGCCAGGGGTCACATACAATGAGCAGTTCTTC; CDR3aa: CASSQSPGVTYNEQFF
abundance: many; v_gene: TRBV10-3; j_gene: TRBJ1-1; d_gene: TRBD1; CDR3nt: TGTGCCATCAGCGCCGGGACAGACTTCACTGAAGCTTTCTTT; CDR3aa: CAISAGTDFTEAFF
abundance: few; v_gene: TRBV4-2; j_gene: TRBJ2-5; d_gene: TRBD2; CDR3nt: TGTGCCAGCAGCCAAGTGGCCAGCGGGAGCGAAACCCAGTACTTC; CDR3aa: CASSQVASGSETQYF
abundance: many; v_gene: TRBV4-2; j_gene: TRBJ2-3; d_gene: TRBD2; CDR3nt: TGTGCCAGCAGCCAAGAGAGCGGGAGTACAGATACGCAGTATTTT; CDR3aa: CASSQESGSTDTQYF
abundance: -; v_gene: TRBV4-1; j_gene: TRBJ2-5; d_gene: TRBD2; CDR3nt: TGCGCCAGCAGCCAAGGGGGACTAGCGGTAAGCAGAGAGACCCAGTACTTC; CDR3aa: CASSQGGLAVSRETQYF
abundance: -; v_gene: TRBV5-1; j_gene: TRBJ2-7; d_gene: TRBD2; CDR3nt: TGCGCCAGTAGCTTCGGGACTACTTATATGGAGCAGTACTTC; CDR3aa: CASSFGTTYMEQYF
abundance: many; v_gene: TRBV20-1; j_gene: TRBJ2-2; d_gene: TRBD2; CDR3nt: TGCAGTGCTAGAAAAGGACTAGCGGGGGGGACCGGGGAGCTGTTTTTT; CDR3aa: CSARKGLAGGTGELFF
abundance: once; v_gene: TRBV10-3; j_gene: TRBJ1-5; d_gene: -; CDR3nt: TGTGCCTCCTCAGTAGGGGTGAATCAGCCCCAGCATTTT; CDR3aa: CASSVGVNQPQHF
abundance: -; v_gene: TRBV20-1; j_gene: TRBJ2-7; d_gene: TRBD2; CDR3nt: TGCAGTGCTAGACTAGCGGGAGGTTGGTACGAGCAGTACTTC; CDR3aa: CSARLAGGWYEQYF
abundance: many; v_gene: TRBV27; j_gene: TRBJ2-2; d_gene: TRBD1; CDR3nt: TGTGCCAGCAGTACGGGACAGGGTCTCGGGGAGCTGTTTTTT; CDR3aa: CASSTGQGLGELFF
abundance: many; v_gene: TRBV5-1; j_gene: TRBJ2-4; d_gene: -; CDR3nt: TGCGCCAGCAGCTTGGACTTCGGAAAAACAAAAAACATTCAGTACTTC; CDR3aa: CASSLDFGKTKNIQYF
abundance: few; v_gene: TRBV5-1; j_gene: TRBJ2-1; d_gene: TRBD2; CDR3nt: TGCGCCAGCAGCCCGGGAGGGTACAATGAGCAGTTCTTC; CDR3aa: CASSPGGYNEQFF
abundance: many; v_gene: TRBV28; j_gene: TRBJ2-3; d_gene: -; CDR3nt: TGTGCCAGCAGTTTGGGGGTAAAAGATACGCAGTATTTT; CDR3aa: CASSLGVKDTQYF
abundance: many; v_gene: TRBV12-3/TRBV12-4; j_gene: TRBJ2-5; d_gene: TRBD2; CDR3nt: TGTGCCAGCAGTTTAGGTTTGGGGGGGGGGTACCAAGAGACCCAGTACTTC; CDR3aa: CASSLGLGGGYQETQYF
abundance: few; v_gene: TRBV2; j_gene: TRBJ2-7; d_gene: -; CDR3nt: TGTGCCAGCAGCCCCCGGGACCGGTGGGCCGAGCAGTACTTC; CDR3aa: CASSPRDRWAEQYF
abundance: many; v_gene: TRBV5-1; j_gene: TRBJ2-7; d_gene: TRBD2; CDR3nt: TGCGCCAGCAGCCCCCAGGCCGGGCGGGAGACCACCTACGAGCAGTACTTC; CDR3aa: CASSPQAGRETTYEQYF
abundance: -; v_gene: TRBV29-1; j_gene: TRBJ2-7; d_gene: -; CDR3nt: TGCAGCGTGGGCTCGATAGGGGTATCCTACGTGCAGTACTTC; CDR3aa: CSVGSIGVSYVQYF
abundance: many; v_gene: TRBV18; j_gene: TRBJ2-7; d_gene: -; CDR3nt: TGTGCCAGTTCGACAGGGAGGCACGAGCAGTACTTC; CDR3aa: CASSTGRHEQYF
abundance: many; v_gene: TRBV6-5; j_gene: TRBJ1-1; d_gene: -; CDR3nt: TGTGCCAGCAGTCCTAGTTGGGGGGCAGGTCAGGCGAACACTGAAGCTTTCTTT; CDR3aa: CASSPSWGAGQANTEAFF